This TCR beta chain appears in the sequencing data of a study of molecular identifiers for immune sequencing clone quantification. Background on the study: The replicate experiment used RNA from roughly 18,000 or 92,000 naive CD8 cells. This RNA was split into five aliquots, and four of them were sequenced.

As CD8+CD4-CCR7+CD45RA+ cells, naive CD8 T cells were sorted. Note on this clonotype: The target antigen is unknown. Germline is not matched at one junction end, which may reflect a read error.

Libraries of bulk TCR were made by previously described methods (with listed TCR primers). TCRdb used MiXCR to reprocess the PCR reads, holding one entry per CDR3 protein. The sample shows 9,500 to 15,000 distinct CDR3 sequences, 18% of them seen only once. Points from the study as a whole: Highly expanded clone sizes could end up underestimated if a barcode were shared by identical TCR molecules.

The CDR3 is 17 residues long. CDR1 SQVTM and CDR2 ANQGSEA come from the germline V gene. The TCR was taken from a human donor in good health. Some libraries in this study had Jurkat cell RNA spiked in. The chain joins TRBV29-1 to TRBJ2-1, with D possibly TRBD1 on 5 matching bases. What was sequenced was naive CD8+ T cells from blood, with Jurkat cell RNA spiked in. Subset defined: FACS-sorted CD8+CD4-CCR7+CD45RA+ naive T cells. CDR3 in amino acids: CGVEDPLRGGPYNKQFF. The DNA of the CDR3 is TGCGGCGTTGAAGATCCCCTTAGGGGCGGACCTTACAATAAGCAGTTCTTC.